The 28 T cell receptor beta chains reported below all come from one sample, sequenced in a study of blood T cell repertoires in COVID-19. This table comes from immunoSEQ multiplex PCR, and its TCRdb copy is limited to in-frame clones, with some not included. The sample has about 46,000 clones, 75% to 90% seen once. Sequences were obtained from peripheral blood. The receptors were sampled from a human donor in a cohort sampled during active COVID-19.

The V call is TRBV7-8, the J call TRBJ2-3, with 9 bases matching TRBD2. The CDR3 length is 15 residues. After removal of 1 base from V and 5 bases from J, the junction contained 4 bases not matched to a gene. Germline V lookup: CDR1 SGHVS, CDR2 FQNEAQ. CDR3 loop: CASSLGGGAGDTQYF. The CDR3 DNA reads TGTGCCAGCAGCTTAGGCGGGGGGGCAGGAGATACGCAGTATTTT.

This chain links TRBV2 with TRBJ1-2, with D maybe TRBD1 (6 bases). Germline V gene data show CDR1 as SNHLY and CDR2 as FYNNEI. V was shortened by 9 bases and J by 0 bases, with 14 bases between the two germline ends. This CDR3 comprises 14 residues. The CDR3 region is CARRLDRTNYGYTF. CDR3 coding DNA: TGTGCCAGACGGCTCGACAGGACTAACTATGGCTACACCTTC.

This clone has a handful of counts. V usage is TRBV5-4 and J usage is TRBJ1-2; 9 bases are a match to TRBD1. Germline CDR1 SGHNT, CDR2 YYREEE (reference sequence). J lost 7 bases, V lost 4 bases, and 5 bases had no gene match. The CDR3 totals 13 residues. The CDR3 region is CASSIRTGVGYTF. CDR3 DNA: TGTGCCAGCAGCATTCGGACAGGGGTTGGCTACACCTTC. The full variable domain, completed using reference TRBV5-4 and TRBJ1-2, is ETGVTQSPTHLIKTRGQQVTLRCSSQSGHNTVSWYQQALGQGPQFIFQYYREEENGRGNFPPRFSGLQFPNYSSELNVNALELDDSALYLCASSIRTGVGYTFGSGTRLTVV.

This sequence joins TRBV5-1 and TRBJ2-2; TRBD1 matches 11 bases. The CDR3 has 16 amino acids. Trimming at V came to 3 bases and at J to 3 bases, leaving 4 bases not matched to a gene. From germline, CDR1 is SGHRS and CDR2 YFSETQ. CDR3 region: CASSYGQGADTGELFF. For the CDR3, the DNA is TGCGCCAGCAGCTACGGACAGGGGGCGGACACCGGGGAGCTGTTTTTT.

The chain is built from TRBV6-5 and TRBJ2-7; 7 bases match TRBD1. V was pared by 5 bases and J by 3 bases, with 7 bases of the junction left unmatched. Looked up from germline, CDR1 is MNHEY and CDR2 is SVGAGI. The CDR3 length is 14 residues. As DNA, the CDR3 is TGTGCCAGCAGTAAGACAGGGTTGATCTACGAGCAGTACTTC. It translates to CASSKTGLIYEQYF.

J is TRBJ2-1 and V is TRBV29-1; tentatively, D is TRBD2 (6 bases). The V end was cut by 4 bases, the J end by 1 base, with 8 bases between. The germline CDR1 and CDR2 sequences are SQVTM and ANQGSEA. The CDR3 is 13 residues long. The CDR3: CSVVGGSYNEQFF. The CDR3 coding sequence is TGCAGCGTTGTAGGAGGGTCCTACAATGAGCAGTTCTTC.

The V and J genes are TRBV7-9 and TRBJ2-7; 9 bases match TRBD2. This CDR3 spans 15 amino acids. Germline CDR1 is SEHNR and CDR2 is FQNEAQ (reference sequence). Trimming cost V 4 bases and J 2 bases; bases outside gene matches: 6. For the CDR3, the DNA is TGTGCCAGCAGCTCGGGACTAGCCGCCACCTACGAGCAGTACTTC. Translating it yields CASSSGLAATYEQYF.

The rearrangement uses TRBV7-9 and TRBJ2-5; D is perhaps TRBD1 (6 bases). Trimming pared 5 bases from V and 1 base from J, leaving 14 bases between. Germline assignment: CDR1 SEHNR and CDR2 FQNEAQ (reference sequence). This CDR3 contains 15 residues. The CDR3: CASSPRDTIQETQYF. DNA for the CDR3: TGTGCCAGCAGCCCTCGGGACACCATCCAAGAGACCCAGTACTTC.

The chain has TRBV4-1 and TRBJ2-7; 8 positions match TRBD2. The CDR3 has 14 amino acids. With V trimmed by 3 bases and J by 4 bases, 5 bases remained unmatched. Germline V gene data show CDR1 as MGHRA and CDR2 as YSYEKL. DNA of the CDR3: TGCGCCAGCAGCCAGGGGACTAGGGTTTACGAGCAGTACTTC. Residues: CASSQGTRVYEQYF.

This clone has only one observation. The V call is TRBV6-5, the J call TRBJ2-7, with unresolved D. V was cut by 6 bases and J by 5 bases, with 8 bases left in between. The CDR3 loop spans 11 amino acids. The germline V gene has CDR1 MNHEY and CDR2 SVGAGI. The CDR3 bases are TGTGCCAGCAGATATCAGAACGAGCAGTACTTC. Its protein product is CASRYQNEQYF.

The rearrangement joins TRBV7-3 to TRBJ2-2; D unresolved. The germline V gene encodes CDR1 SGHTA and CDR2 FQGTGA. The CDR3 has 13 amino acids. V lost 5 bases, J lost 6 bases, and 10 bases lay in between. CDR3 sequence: CASSLEAPGELFF. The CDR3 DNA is TGTGCCAGCAGCCTCGAGGCACCCGGGGAGCTGTTTTTT. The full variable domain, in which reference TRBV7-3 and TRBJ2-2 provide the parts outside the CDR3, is GAGVSQTPSNKVTEKGKYVELRCDPISGHTALYWYRQSLGQGPEFLIYFQGTGAADDSGLPNDRFFAVRPEGSVSTLKIQRTERGDSAVYLCASSLEAPGELFFGEGSRLTVL.

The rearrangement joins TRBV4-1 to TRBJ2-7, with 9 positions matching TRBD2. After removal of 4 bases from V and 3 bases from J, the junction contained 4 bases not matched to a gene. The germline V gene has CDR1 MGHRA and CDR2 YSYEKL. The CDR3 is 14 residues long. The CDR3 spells CASSRNSGSYEQYF. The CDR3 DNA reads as TGCGCCAGCAGCCGTAATAGCGGGAGCTACGAGCAGTACTTC.

The chain's CDR3 is CASRDSSGNTIYF. The CDR3 DNA reads as TGTGCCAGCCGGGACAGCTCTGGAAACACCATATATTTT. The chain combines TRBV21-1 with TRBJ1-3; the D call TRBD1 from the table was never checked on the DNA. TRBV21-1 is assigned pseudogene status. The CDR3 contains 13 residues.

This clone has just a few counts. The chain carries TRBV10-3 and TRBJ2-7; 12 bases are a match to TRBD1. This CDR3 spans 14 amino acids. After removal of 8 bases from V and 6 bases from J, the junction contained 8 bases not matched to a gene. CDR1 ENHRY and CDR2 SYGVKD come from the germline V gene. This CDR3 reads CAIREGQGAGEQYF. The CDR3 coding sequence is TGTGCCATCCGCGAGGGACAGGGGGCGGGCGAGCAGTACTTC.

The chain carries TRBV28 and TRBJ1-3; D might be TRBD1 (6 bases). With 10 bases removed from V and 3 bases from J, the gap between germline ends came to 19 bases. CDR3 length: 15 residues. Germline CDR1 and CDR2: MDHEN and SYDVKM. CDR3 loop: CATETGRLGGNTIYF. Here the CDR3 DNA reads TGTGCCACGGAGACAGGTCGGTTGGGTGGAAACACCATATATTTT.

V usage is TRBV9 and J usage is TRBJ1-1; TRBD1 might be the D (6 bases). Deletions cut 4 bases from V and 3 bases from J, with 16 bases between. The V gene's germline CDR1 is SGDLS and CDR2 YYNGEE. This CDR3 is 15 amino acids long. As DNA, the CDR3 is TGTGCCAGCAGCCTTATACAGGGTGGGGACACTGAAGCTTTCTTT. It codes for CASSLIQGGDTEAFF.

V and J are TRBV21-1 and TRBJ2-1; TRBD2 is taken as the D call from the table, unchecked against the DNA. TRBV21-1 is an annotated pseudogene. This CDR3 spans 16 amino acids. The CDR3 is CASSWTSESSYNEQFF. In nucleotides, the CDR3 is TGTGCCAGCAGCTGGACTAGCGAGAGCTCCTACAATGAGCAGTTCTTC.

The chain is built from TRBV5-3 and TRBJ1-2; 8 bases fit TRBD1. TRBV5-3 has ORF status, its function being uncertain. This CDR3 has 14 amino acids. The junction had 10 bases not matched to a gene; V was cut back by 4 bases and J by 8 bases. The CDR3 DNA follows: TGTGCCAGAAGCCTCCCGAGGACAGGGCACGGCTACACCTTC. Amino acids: CARSLPRTGHGYTF.

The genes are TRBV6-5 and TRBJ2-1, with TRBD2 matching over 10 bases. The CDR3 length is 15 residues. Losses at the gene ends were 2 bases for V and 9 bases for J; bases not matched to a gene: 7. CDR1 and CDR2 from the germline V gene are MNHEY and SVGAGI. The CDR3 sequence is CASSYRSGGAGEQFF. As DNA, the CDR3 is TGTGCCAGCAGTTACAGGAGCGGGGGGGCCGGTGAGCAGTTCTTC.

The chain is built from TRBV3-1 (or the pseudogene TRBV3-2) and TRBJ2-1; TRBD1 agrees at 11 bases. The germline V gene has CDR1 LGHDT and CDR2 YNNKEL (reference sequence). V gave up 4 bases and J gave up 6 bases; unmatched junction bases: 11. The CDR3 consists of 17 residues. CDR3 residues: CASSRGTGGYVSNEQFF. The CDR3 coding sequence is TGTGCCAGCAGCCGTGGGACAGGGGGATATGTGAGCAATGAGCAGTTCTTC.

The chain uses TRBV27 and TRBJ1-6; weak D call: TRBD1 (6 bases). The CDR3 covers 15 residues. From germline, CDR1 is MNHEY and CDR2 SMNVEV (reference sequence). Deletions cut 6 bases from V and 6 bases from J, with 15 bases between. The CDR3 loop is CASRLSDSFNSPLHF. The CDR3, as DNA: TGTGCCAGCAGACTATCGGACAGTTTTAATTCACCCCTCCACTTT.

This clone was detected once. This chain's CDR3 is CASSLRGGGAGYNEQFF. CDR3 bases: TGTGCCAGCAGCTTAAGGGGCGGAGGGGCCGGGTACAATGAGCAGTTCTTC. The J gene is TRBJ2-1, the V gene TRBV7-3, with D perhaps TRBD2 (6 bases). V dropped 1 base and J dropped 4 bases, with 17 bases sitting between them. The CDR3 is 17 residues long. Germline CDR1 SGHTA, CDR2 FQGTGA.

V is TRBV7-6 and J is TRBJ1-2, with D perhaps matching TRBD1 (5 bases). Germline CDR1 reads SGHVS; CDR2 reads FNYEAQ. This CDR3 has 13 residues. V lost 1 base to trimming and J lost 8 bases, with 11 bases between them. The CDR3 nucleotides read TGTGCCAGCAGCTTAGGGCTGGGGCTAGGCTACACCTTC. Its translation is CASSLGLGLGYTF.

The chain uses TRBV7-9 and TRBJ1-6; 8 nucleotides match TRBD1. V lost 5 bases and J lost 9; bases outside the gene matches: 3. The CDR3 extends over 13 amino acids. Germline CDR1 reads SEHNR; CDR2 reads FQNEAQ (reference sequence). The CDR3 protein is CASSPDRGSPLHF. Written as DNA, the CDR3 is TGTGCCAGCAGCCCAGACAGGGGTTCACCCCTCCACTTT. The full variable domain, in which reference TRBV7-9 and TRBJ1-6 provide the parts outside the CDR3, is DTGVSQNPRHKITKRGQNVTFRCDPISEHNRLYWYRQTLGQGPEFLTYFQNEAQLEKSRLLSDRFSAERPKGSFSTLEIQRTEQGDSAMYLCASSPDRGSPLHFGNGTRLTVT.

CDR3 sequence (DNA): TGTGCCAGCAGCCAAGACAACTCGTATAATTCACCCCTCCACTTT. It is translated as CASSQDNSYNSPLHF. The genes are TRBV3-1 (or the pseudogene TRBV3-2) and TRBJ1-6; D is unresolved. V was cut by 0 bases and J by 4 bases, with 7 bases left in between. The length of the CDR3 is 15 residues. Germline-derived CDR1 and CDR2 are LGHDT and YNNKEL (reference sequence).

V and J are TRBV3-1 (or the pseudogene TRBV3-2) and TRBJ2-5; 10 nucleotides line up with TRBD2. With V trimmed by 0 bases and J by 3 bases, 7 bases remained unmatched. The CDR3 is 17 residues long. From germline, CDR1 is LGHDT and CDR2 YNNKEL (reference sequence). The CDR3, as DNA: TGTGCCAGCAGCCAAGATCAAAGCGGGGGGGCCGAAGAGACCCAGTACTTC. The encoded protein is CASSQDQSGGAEETQYF.

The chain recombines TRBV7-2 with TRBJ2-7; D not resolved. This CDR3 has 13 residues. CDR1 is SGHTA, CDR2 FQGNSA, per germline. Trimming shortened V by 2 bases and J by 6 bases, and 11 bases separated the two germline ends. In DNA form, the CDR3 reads TGTGCCAGCAGCTTAATCGACAATATCGAGCAGTACTTC. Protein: CASSLIDNIEQYF.

CDR3 coding DNA: TGTGCCAGCAGGACAGGGTCTATGGATTCACCCCTCCACTTT. Protein: CASRTGSMDSPLHF. This chain joins TRBV6-5 and TRBJ1-6; TRBD1 agrees at 7 bases. Germline trimming cut 6 bases from V and 8 bases from J; bases unmatched to any gene: 7. Germline values: CDR1 MNHEY, CDR2 SVGAGI. This CDR3 region has 14 residues.